This T cell receptor (beta chain) was sequenced for a study of radiotherapy plus CTLA-4 blockade in lung cancer. Study as a whole: For 18% of patients, objective responses occurred, and just over 30% had disease control.

Broader study findings: In blood, tumor-derived TCR clones expanded after radiotherapy plus ipilimumab.

This clone occurred a few times. What it recognizes is unknown. V was shortened by 1 base and J by 11 bases, with 18 bases between the two germline ends. CDR3 length: 14 residues. Germline V CDR1 and CDR2: SGHTS, YDEGEE. Profiling relied on immunoSEQ multiplex PCR, and the TCRdb table lists in-frame clones only, not all of them. The sample contains 85,000 to 100,000 clones, 55% to 75% of which appear only once. The study gave focal radiation plus ipilimumab CTLA-4 blockade to patients with chemo-refractory metastatic non-small-cell lung cancer. Here the sequenced sample was peripheral blood, taken from a patient treated with radiotherapy plus ipilimumab. The clonotype originates from a human donor with non-small cell lung cancer that progressed on radiotherapy plus ipilimumab. This chain uses TRBV5-8 with TRBJ1-1; no definite D call. The CDR3 sequence is CASSLPTGGDRAFF. The CDR3 nucleotides read TGTGCCAGCAGCTTGCCGACCGGCGGGGATCGCGCTTTCTTT.